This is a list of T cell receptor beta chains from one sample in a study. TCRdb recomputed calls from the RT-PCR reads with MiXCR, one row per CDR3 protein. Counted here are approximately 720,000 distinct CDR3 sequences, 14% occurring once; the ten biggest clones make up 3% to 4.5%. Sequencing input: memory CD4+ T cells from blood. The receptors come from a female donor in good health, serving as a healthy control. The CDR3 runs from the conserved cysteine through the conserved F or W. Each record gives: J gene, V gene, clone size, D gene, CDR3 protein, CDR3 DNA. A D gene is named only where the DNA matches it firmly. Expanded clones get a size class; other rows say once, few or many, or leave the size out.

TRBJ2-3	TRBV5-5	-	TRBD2	CASSRLAGGPGTDTQYF	TGTGCCAGCAGCCGACTAGCGGGAGGGCCCGGCACAGATACGCAGTATTTT
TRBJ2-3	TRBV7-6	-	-	CASGRDTYTDTQYF	TGTGCCAGCGGGCGGGACACCTACACAGATACGCAGTATTTT
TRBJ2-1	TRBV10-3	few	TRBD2	CAIMSLAGGLSSYNEQFF	TGTGCCATCATGTCACTAGCGGGAGGCCTGAGCTCCTACAATGAGCAGTTCTTC
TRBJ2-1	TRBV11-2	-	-	CASSASSSYNEQFF	TGTGCCAGCAGCGCATCATCCTCCTACAATGAGCAGTTCTTC
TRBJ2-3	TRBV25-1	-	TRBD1	CASSELSHSGGLTDTQYF	TGTGCCAGCAGTGAATTGTCTCATTCAGGGGGTCTCACAGATACGCAGTATTTT
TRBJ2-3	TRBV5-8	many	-	CASSLTGSDTQYF	TGTGCCAGCAGCTTGACAGGGTCAGATACGCAGTATTTT
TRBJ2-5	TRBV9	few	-	CASSPWQGGGETQYF	TGTGCCAGCAGCCCCTGGCAGGGAGGCGGGGAGACCCAGTACTTC
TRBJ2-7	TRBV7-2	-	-	CASSPSVAFYEQYF	TGTGCCAGCAGCCCTAGTGTGGCGTTCTACGAGCAGTACTTC
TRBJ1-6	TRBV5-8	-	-	CASSIDRPTNSPLHF	TGTGCCAGCAGCATAGACAGACCGACTAATTCACCCCTCCACTTT
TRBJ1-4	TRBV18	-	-	CASGQQQTNEKLFF	TGTGCCAGCGGACAACAGCAAACTAATGAAAAACTGTTTTTT
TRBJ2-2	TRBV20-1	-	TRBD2	CSAPLAGLTNTGELFF	TGCAGTGCTCCCCTAGCGGGACTTACGAACACCGGGGAGCTGTTTTTT